This T cell receptor (beta chain) was captured in a study of cytomegalovirus exposure and HLA in healthy donors. The J segment lost 4 bases and the V segment lost 3 bases, leaving 10 bases of the junction unmatched. Germline assignment: CDR1 MDHEN and CDR2 SYDVKM. The length of the CDR3 is 16 residues. The PCR contained 60 Vbeta and 13 Jbeta primers. This table comes from immunoSEQ multiplex PCR, and its TCRdb copy is limited to in-frame clones, with some not included. Among around 94,000 clones listed, 81% were seen once. Sequencing was done on a sample of PBMCs. V is TRBV28 and J is TRBJ2-3; TRBD2 aligns across 7 bases. The receptor comes from a human donor in good health. This CDR3 is CASSLLGEGLADTQYF. The CDR3 region has the DNA TGTGCCAGCAGTTTGCTAGGGGAGGGCCTAGCAGATACGCAGTATTTT.